The present T cell receptor beta chain was sequenced within a study of blood T cell repertoires in COVID-19. At the level of the study: T cells, B-cell-depleted T cells, or PBMCs supplied cDNA or gDNA.

The CDR3 spans 14 residues. Germline V gene sequence: CDR1 SGDLS, CDR2 YYNGEE. The germline V and J ends were trimmed by 3 bases and 4 bases, with 13 bases remaining between them. Per the authors' pipeline: Amplification of reference gene primers provided the estimated nucleated cell counts. TCRdb's copy holds only in-frame clones and misses some; the assay was immunoSEQ multiplex PCR. V and J calls plus clone size are reproduced from that table; the DNA served to infer D and trimming. Of 290,000 or so clones in the sample, approximately 86% are singletons; the top ten hold roughly 2.3%. Sequenced sample: peripheral blood. The clonotype was recovered from a man in his late teens or twenties with active or convalescent COVID-19. This chain uses TRBV9 with TRBJ1-1; D may be TRBD1 (6 bases). Here the CDR3 reads CASSGRTDGTEAFF. DNA for the CDR3: TGTGCCAGCAGCGGAAGGACAGACGGCACTGAAGCTTTCTTT.